Following are 8 T cell receptor beta chains from one sample sequenced in a study of T cells in Graves' hyperthyroidism and ophthalmopathy. Using RNA transcripts as the source, TCR beta CDR3 regions were amplified. Initially, a first-round RT-PCR of the TCR CDR3 employed the HTBI primer set. From the multiplex PCR reads, TCRdb called clonotypes with MiXCR, one entry per CDR3 protein. The sample includes hundreds of thousands of distinct CDR3 sequences, approximately 25% of them seen just once. The specimen was blood. These receptors were obtained from a woman in her thirties with Graves' ophthalmopathy.

This clonotype occurred many times. V and J are TRBV6-1 and TRBJ1-2; D uncertain. CDR1 is MNHNS, CDR2 SASEGT, per germline. The V end was cut by 1 base, the J end by 2 bases, with 8 bases between. The CDR3 extends over 14 amino acids. CDR3 sequence: CASSEDWSNYGYTF. For the CDR3, the DNA is TGTGCCAGCAGTGAAGATTGGTCGAACTATGGCTACACCTTC.

This clonotype occurred many times. The rearrangement links TRBV11-1 to TRBJ2-2, with 11 bases matching TRBD1. Germline V CDR1 and CDR2: SGHAT, FQDESV (reference sequence). This CDR3 is built from 16 residues. The ends lost 4 bases at V and 6 bases at J; junction bases unmatched: 7. The CDR3 nucleotides read TGTGCCAGCAGCTCCCATGGACAGGGGGCCTCCGGGGAGCTGTTTTTT. It codes for CASSSHGQGASGELFF.

V usage is TRBV4-1 and J usage is TRBJ1-2; no firm D call. This CDR3 is built from 14 residues. Per the germline V gene, CDR1 is MGHRA and CDR2 is YSYEKL. Trimming removed 0 bases from V and 7 bases from J, with 12 bases in between. The CDR3 DNA is TGCGCCAGCAGCCAAGATCCTTGGGCTCTTGGCTACACCTTC. Translated: CASSQDPWALGYTF.

This clonotype turned up a few times. The chain has TRBV7-8 and TRBJ2-7; perhaps TRBD1 as D (5 bases). Per the germline V gene, CDR1 is SGHVS and CDR2 is FQNEAQ. V lost 5 bases to trimming and J lost 5 bases, with 16 bases between them. CDR3 size: 14 residues. The CDR3, as DNA: TGTGCCAGCAGCGCTACGTCCAGGGTCGACGAGCAGTACTTC. It yields the protein CASSATSRVDEQYF.

This chain uses TRBV29-1 with TRBJ1-2, with a weak D call TRBD1 (5 bases). V was shortened by 0 bases and J by 8 bases, with 16 bases between the two germline ends. CDR1 is SQVTM and CDR2 is ANQGSEA in the germline V gene. The CDR3 totals 14 residues. CDR3 region: CSVEDRRSRGGYTF. The DNA for the CDR3 is TGCAGCGTTGAAGATCGAAGGTCGAGGGGAGGCTACACCTTC.

This clonotype came up many times. The J gene is TRBJ2-7, the V gene TRBV28; 7 positions match TRBD1. The germline V gene encodes CDR1 MDHEN and CDR2 SYDVKM. CDR3 length: 14 amino acids. Trimming at V came to 6 bases and at J to 8 bases, leaving 13 bases not matched to a gene. The CDR3 spells CASRGGQLPTKQYF. CDR3 DNA sequence: TGTGCCAGCAGAGGGGGACAGCTCCCTACGAAGCAGTACTTC.

This clonotype was recorded a few times. The chain recombines TRBV7-9 with TRBJ2-7; the match to TRBD1 covers 7 bases. With 10 bases clipped from V and 5 bases from J, the junction kept 17 bases outside the gene matches. Per the germline V gene, CDR1 is SEHNR and CDR2 is FQNEAQ (reference sequence). There are 15 residues in the CDR3. The CDR3 DNA follows: TGTGCCACCGAAGTGAGGGGACAGCCGAAAGACGAGCAGTACTTC. Its protein product is CATEVRGQPKDEQYF.

Many counts were recorded for this clonotype. The V and J genes are TRBV11-3 and TRBJ2-2; TRBD1 matches at 7 bases. Germline V gene sequence: CDR1 SGHNT, CDR2 YENEEA. CDR3 length: 14 amino acids. The V and J ends lost 6 bases and 4 bases, in that order; junction bases with no gene match: 5. The CDR3 here is CASRQGTGTGELFF. In DNA, the CDR3 is TGTGCCAGCAGACAGGGGACGGGCACCGGGGAGCTGTTTTTT.